One sample yielded the 22 T cell receptor beta chains listed below, sequenced in a study of blood T cell repertoires in COVID-19. TCRdb's copy holds only in-frame clones and misses some; the assay was immunoSEQ multiplex PCR. The sample records 250,000 to 350,000 clones, around 85% being singletons. Sequenced input: peripheral blood. The source is a human donor with COVID-19, enrolled during active disease. The donor label of this sample is uncertain.

The CDR3: CASSLQGYNSPLHF. The CDR3 region has the DNA TGTGCCAGCAGTTTACAGGGCTATAATTCACCCCTCCACTTT. This chain uses TRBV27 with TRBJ1-6, with D possibly TRBD1 on 5 matching bases. The CDR3 totals 14 residues. Germline V CDR1 and CDR2: MNHEY, SMNVEV (reference sequence). Deletions cut 2 bases from V and 3 bases from J, with 5 bases between.

The rearrangement links TRBV5-1 to TRBJ1-2; possibly TRBD1 for D (6 bases). CDR1 SGHRS and CDR2 YFSETQ come from the germline V gene. V lost 4 bases and J 5 bases, leaving 18 bases between the germline ends. This CDR3 has 15 residues. CDR3: CASSPGGRASYGYTF. DNA of the CDR3: TGCGCCAGCAGCCCGGGGGGCAGGGCTTCGTATGGCTACACCTTC.

The CDR3 region is CASSLSLTGRGEQFF. In DNA, the CDR3 is TGTGCCAGCAGTTTATCCCTGACAGGGCGGGGTGAGCAGTTCTTC. This chain connects TRBV27 to TRBJ2-1, with D possibly TRBD1 on 7 matching bases. The CDR3 length is 15 residues. With 0 bases removed from V and 9 bases from J, the gap between germline ends came to 15 bases. In germline, CDR1 is MNHEY, CDR2 SMNVEV (reference sequence).

The V and J genes are TRBV24-1 and TRBJ2-1, with 7 bases identical to TRBD2. The V segment lost 2 bases and the J segment 0 bases; nucleotides outside the gene matches: 6. This CDR3 comprises 17 residues. Per the germline V gene, CDR1 is KGHDR and CDR2 is SFDVKD. The CDR3 spells CATSDSGLTSSYNEQFF. The DNA of the CDR3 is TGTGCCACCAGTGATTCGGGACTAACGAGCTCCTACAATGAGCAGTTCTTC.

This sequence joins TRBV7-9 and TRBJ1-2, with TRBD1 as a possible D gene (5 bases). The CDR3 length is 14 residues. Germline loops: CDR1 SEHNR, CDR2 FQNEAQ (reference sequence). V was shortened by 1 base and J by 5 bases, with 11 bases between the two germline ends. The CDR3 coding sequence is TGTGCCAGCAGCTTAGGTTCCGGGGGGTATGGCTACACCTTC. It encodes CASSLGSGGYGYTF.

The V gene is TRBV18, the J gene TRBJ1-1, with 8 bases aligning to TRBD1. The CDR3 is 14 residues long. Germline CDR1 is KGHSH and CDR2 is LQKENI. The V segment lost 3 bases and the J segment 3 bases; nucleotides outside the gene matches: 3. The CDR3 nucleotides read TGTGCCAGCTCACCCCAGGGGGCGCACACTGAAGCTTTCTTT. It yields the protein CASSPQGAHTEAFF.

This clone was seen just once. V gene TRBV7-2 combines with J gene TRBJ2-4; 7 bases fit TRBD2. Germline lookup yields CDR1 SGHTA and CDR2 FQGNSA. The ends lost 1 base at V and 7 bases at J; junction bases unmatched: 7. The length of the CDR3 is 15 residues. CDR3 residues: CASSLVGGPENIQYF. The CDR3 DNA follows: TGTGCCAGCAGCTTAGTGGGAGGGCCGGAGAACATTCAGTACTTC.

The V call is TRBV28, the J call TRBJ1-1, with D unclear. Germline CDR1 reads MDHEN; CDR2 reads SYDVKM. The CDR3 has 14 residues. With 7 bases removed from V and 5 bases from J, the gap between germline ends came to 17 bases. CDR3 protein: CASTPPGPFTEAFF. The CDR3 region has the DNA TGTGCCAGCACCCCCCCCGGTCCATTTACTGAAGCTTTCTTT.

The V gene is TRBV6-4, the J gene TRBJ1-5; TRBD1 might be the D (5 bases). The V and J ends lost 11 bases and 4 bases respectively, with 12 bases between them. CDR1 is MRHNA and CDR2 is SNTAGT in the germline V gene. This CDR3 region has 12 residues. The CDR3 DNA sequence: TGTGCCCGTAAGGAGGGGAATCAGCCCCAGCATTTT. Protein sequence: CARKEGNQPQHF.

The chain uses TRBV30 and TRBJ1-1; weak D call: TRBD1 (6 bases). Looked up from germline, CDR1 is GTSNPN and CDR2 is SVGIG (reference sequence). V lost 3 bases, J lost 4 bases, and 21 bases lay in between. The CDR3 consists of 16 residues. CDR3 bases: TGTGCCTGGAGGTCCGTGGCGGCAGGGGATCGCACTGAAGCTTTCTTT. It yields the protein CAWRSVAAGDRTEAFF. The whole variable domain, filled in from reference TRBV30 and TRBJ1-1, reads SQTIHQWPATLVQPVGSPLSLECTVEGTSNPNLYWYRQAAGRGLQLLFYSVGIGQISSEVPQNLSASRPQDRQFILSSKKLLLSDSGFYLCAWRSVAAGDRTEAFFGQGTRLTVV.

The genes are TRBV7-2 and TRBJ2-2, with D tentatively TRBD1 (5 bases). Trimming pared 5 bases from V and 2 bases from J, leaving 9 bases between. CDR3 size: 14 residues. Germline V lookup: CDR1 SGHTA, CDR2 FQGNSA. The CDR3 is CASSTGFNTGELFF. CDR3 sequence (DNA): TGTGCCAGCAGCACAGGCTTTAACACCGGGGAGCTGTTTTTT.

The CDR3 reads CASSFIRVGNEQFF. CDR3 coding DNA: TGTGCCAGCAGCTTTATCAGGGTAGGGAATGAGCAGTTCTTC. The rearrangement links TRBV7-3 to TRBJ2-1; possible D gene TRBD1, 5 bases. The CDR3 is 14 amino acids. Germline CDR1 is SGHTA and CDR2 is FQGTGA. V was cut by 3 bases and J by 7 bases, with 13 bases left in between.

This clone has just a few counts. This chain joins TRBV2 and TRBJ1-4; 7 bases align to TRBD1. Germline CDR1 reads SNHLY; CDR2 reads FYNNEI. The CDR3 contains 17 residues. V was clipped by 0 bases and J by 7 bases; unmatched bases: 11. CDR3 sequence (DNA): TGTGCCAGCAGTGAAGCCGCCATCAGACAGGGATCTGAAAAACTGTTTTTT. It specifies CASSEAAIRQGSEKLFF.

This rearrangement joins TRBV7-2 to TRBJ2-1; 7 nucleotides match TRBD1. The CDR3 covers 15 residues. V dropped 5 bases and J dropped 2; count of bases not matched to a gene: 6. Looked up from germline, CDR1 is SGHTA and CDR2 is FQGNSA. The CDR3, as DNA: TGTGCCAGCAGCAGTACAGGGGATCCCTACAATGAGCAGTTCTTC. The encoded protein is CASSSTGDPYNEQFF.

J is TRBJ1-2 and V is TRBV5-6; 8 positions match TRBD1. Germline V lookup: CDR1 SGHDT, CDR2 YYEEEE. CDR3 length: 15 residues. J lost 4 bases, V lost 6 bases, and 11 bases had no gene match. The CDR3 DNA reads as TGTGCCAGCAATCCGGGGACAGGTACCCTCTATGGCTACACCTTC. Its protein product is CASNPGTGTLYGYTF.

About this clone itself: Its ends do not fully match the called genes, so a read error is possible. This chain joins TRBV12-3 or TRBV12-4 and TRBJ1-3; 11 positions match TRBD1. The CDR3 is 11 residues long. Here the CDR3 DNA reads TGTGCCAGCAGTTACGGGACAGGGGGGGATTTT. Protein: CASSYGTGGDF.

The chain has TRBV10-1 and TRBJ2-3, with 9 bases aligning to TRBD2. Germline lookup yields CDR1 WNHNN and CDR2 SYGVQD (reference sequence). V was pared by 3 bases and J by 6 bases, with 13 bases of the junction left unmatched. This CDR3 contains 17 residues. CDR3: CASSDGASGARWDTQYF. The DNA for the CDR3 is TGCGCCAGCAGTGATGGGGCTAGCGGGGCCCGATGGGATACGCAGTATTTT.

The chain combines TRBV19 with TRBJ2-3, with TRBD2 matching 15 bases. The CDR3 loop spans 16 amino acids. Unmatched junction bases numbered 7, after V lost 5 bases and J lost 7 bases. Germline loops: CDR1 LNHDA, CDR2 SQIVND (reference sequence). CDR3 nucleotide sequence: TGTGCCAGTAGTCAGGGACTAGCGGGAGGTAGGAATACGCAGTATTTT. Translated: CASSQGLAGGRNTQYF.

V and J are TRBV10-3 and TRBJ1-5, with TRBD1 matching over 12 bases. The CDR3 contains 19 residues. Germline CDR1 is ENHRY and CDR2 is SYGVKD. V was pared by 0 bases and J by 6 bases, with 12 bases of the junction left unmatched. CDR3 DNA: TGTGCCATCAGTGAGTCCGGGACTCCGGGACAGGGGGCGGCTCAGCCCCAGCATTTT. Protein product: CAISESGTPGQGAAQPQHF.

The J gene is TRBJ1-1, the V gene TRBV27; TRBD1 might be the D (6 bases). Germline V lookup: CDR1 MNHEY, CDR2 SMNVEV (reference sequence). Trimming removed 5 bases at V and 6 bases at J, with 16 bases between. This CDR3 contains 14 residues. The CDR3 loop is CASSLSRDTPEAFF. Here the CDR3 DNA reads TGTGCCAGCAGTCTGTCCCGGGACACGCCTGAAGCTTTCTTT.

V usage is TRBV7-2 and J usage is TRBJ1-5, with 9 bases identical to TRBD1. The CDR3 runs to 15 residues. Per the germline V gene, CDR1 is SGHTA and CDR2 is FQGNSA. After removal of 4 bases from V and 1 base from J, the junction contained 2 bases not matched to a gene. The DNA for the CDR3 is TGTGCCAGCAGCTGGGACAGGGTGAGCAATCAGCCCCAGCATTTT. Residues: CASSWDRVSNQPQHF.

The chain carries TRBV5-1 and TRBJ2-7, with 10 bases identical to TRBD1. Germline V CDR1 and CDR2: SGHRS, YFSETQ. Trimming at V came to 0 bases and at J to 5 bases, leaving 5 bases not matched to a gene. The CDR3 has 15 amino acids. Here the CDR3 DNA reads TGCGCCAGCAGCTTGGTAGGGACAGGGGTGGACGAGCAGTACTTC. Translation: CASSLVGTGVDEQYF.